Given below is one T cell receptor (beta chain) in context. This clone was observed a handful of times. Which antigen it targets is not known. Nothing much larger sits one base from this clone, and base qualities are not available. Library generation was performed with PCR. The sample was run on an Illumina HiSeq 4000. High-throughput sequencing was used to profile the TCR beta-chain CDR3 region of each patient. Regarding the original processing steps: A classifier to discriminate distant-metastatic papillary thyroid cancer patients was built from CDR3 differences across clinicopathological groups. To measure repertoire diversity the researchers used the Shannon index, while the Morisita-Horn index served to gauge how similar the tumor and blood repertoires were. TCRdb trimmed the raw reads at Q25, called clones with MiXCR and kept productive beta chains. The authors' filters were not applied to this entry. This sample comprises fewer than 40,000 clones, 35% of them detected only once. The ten largest clones represent approximately 22% of the sample.

The data derive from a study of metastatic and nonmetastatic thyroid tumors (dated by TCRdb to the early 2020s). In terms of the full investigation: Repertoires from peripheral blood and from tumor or nodule tissue samples of malignant and benign thyroid patients were compared. The research as a whole found: In both blood and tumor samples, malignant tumors were reported to have significantly higher TCR beta diversity than benign nodules.

Before undergoing thyroid surgery, none of the patients had been given any kind of treatment. The study retrospectively analysed patient clinical samples collected from about 2012 to 2019 using T-cell receptor beta sequencing. The germline V gene encodes CDR1 SNHLY and CDR2 FYNNEI. The CDR3 has 13 amino acids, counting the end cysteine and phenylalanine. The kept DNA is CDR3 alone, 39 bases in frame from the first base. V and J lose 6 bases and 4 bases, and a span of 12 bases separates them. Input material: tumor tissue. This clonotype originated in a female donor with papillary thyroid cancer or a benign thyroid nodule (not recorded which). Some clones in this sample may be carry-over from other donors' samples. Recombination joined TRBV2 with TRBJ1-1, with a tentative D gene TRBD1 over 6 matching bases. The CDR3 region: CASRGGVATEAFF. DNA sequence: TGTGCCAGCAGAGGGGGAGTTGCCACTGAAGCTTTCTTT.